The 11 T cell receptor beta chains reported below all come from one sample, sequenced in a study of shared clonotypes between healthy human individuals. Here immunoSEQ multiplex PCR was the method, and the copy in TCRdb shows in-frame clones only, minus some. The table records almost 700,000 clones, just over 90% of them present only once. The naive CD8 population came from CD45RO-negative cells selected for CCR7, without terminally differentiated effector memory CD45RA+ cells. The sequenced sample consisted of naive CD8+ T cells sorted from blood. These receptors were obtained from a man aged 25-40 years in good health.

The V and J genes are TRBV27 and TRBJ1-5; TRBD1 matches 8 bases. Trimming removed 3 bases from V and 11 bases from J; junction bases left unmatched: 15. CDR1 and CDR2 (germline): MNHEY, SMNVEV (reference sequence). The CDR3 is made up of 16 amino acids. This CDR3 is CASSFRKTGQARAQHF. CDR3 nucleotides: TGTGCCAGCAGTTTCAGAAAAACGGGACAGGCCCGTGCCCAGCATTTT.

This chain links TRBV11-2 with TRBJ2-2, with 12 bases identical to TRBD2. The CDR3 covers 18 residues. With V trimmed by 1 base and J by 6 bases, 9 bases remained unmatched. Germline assignment: CDR1 SGHAT and CDR2 FQNNGV. For the CDR3, the DNA is TGTGCCAGCAGCTTAGTGGCCCCTAGCGGGAGGGCGGCCGGGGAGCTGTTTTTT. Translation: CASSLVAPSGRAAGELFF.

The CDR3 reads CASSLGPGTGGLNQPQHF. The CDR3 DNA follows: TGCGCCAGCAGCTTGGGGCCCGGGACAGGGGGCTTGAATCAGCCCCAGCATTTT. The V gene is TRBV5-1, the J gene TRBJ1-5; the match to TRBD1 covers 12 bases. The CDR3 length is 18 residues. The junction had 8 bases not matched to a gene; V was cut back by 0 bases and J by 4 bases. Germline V gene lookup returns CDR1 SGHRS and CDR2 YFSETQ.

This chain joins TRBV5-4 and TRBJ1-1; D is possibly TRBD1 (5 bases). V gave up 1 base and J gave up 3 bases, with 10 bases separating them. The CDR3 is 14 residues long. Germline V gene lookup returns CDR1 SGHNT and CDR2 YYREEE (reference sequence). The chain's CDR3 is CASSLNPGDTEAFF. Here the CDR3 DNA reads TGTGCCAGCAGCTTGAATCCGGGGGACACTGAAGCTTTCTTT.

V and J are TRBV30 and TRBJ2-2, with a tentative D call TRBD1 (5 bases). The CDR3 consists of 17 residues. Germline lookup yields CDR1 GTSNPN and CDR2 SVGIG (reference sequence). Trimming pared 0 bases from V and 3 bases from J, leaving 17 bases between. Here the CDR3 DNA reads TGTGCCTGGAGTGTATCAGGGTTGAGACATCACACCGGGGAGCTGTTTTTT. This translates into CAWSVSGLRHHTGELFF.

The gene calls are TRBV6-5 and TRBJ1-1; D unresolved. V dropped 6 bases and J dropped 5 bases, with 16 bases sitting between them. Germline values: CDR1 MNHEY, CDR2 SVGAGI. CDR3 length equals 14 residues. The CDR3 bases are TGTGCCAGCAGCCTCCCGGACGCCGGGACTGAAGCTTTCTTT. Amino acids: CASSLPDAGTEAFF.

The chain joins TRBV7-6 to TRBJ2-3; 8 bases are shared with TRBD2. The CDR3 extends over 17 amino acids. CDR1 and CDR2 (germline): SGHVS, FNYEAQ. With 0 bases clipped from V and 3 bases from J, the junction kept 8 bases outside the gene matches. CDR3 nucleotide sequence: TGTGCCAGCAGCTTAGCTTTAGCCAGCGGGAGTACAGATACGCAGTATTTT. It translates to CASSLALASGSTDTQYF. Using reference TRBV7-6 and TRBJ2-3 for the parts outside the CDR3, the full variable domain is GAGVSQSPRYKVTKRGQDVALRCDPISGHVSLYWYRQALGQGPEFLTYFNYEAQQDKSGLPNDRFSAERPEGSISTLTIQRTEQRDSAMYRCASSLALASGSTDTQYFGPGTRLTVL.

The chain uses TRBV10-2 and TRBJ2-3, with 7 bases fitting TRBD1. The CDR3 extends over 15 amino acids. V shed 7 bases and J 0 bases; nucleotides not matched to a gene: 7. CDR1 and CDR2 from the germline V gene are WSHSY and SAAADI. The CDR3 bases are TGCGCCAGCACAGACAGGGCGTTTAGCACAGATACGCAGTATTTT. It specifies CASTDRAFSTDTQYF.

In regard to this clone: Other DNA sequences within the sample encode an identical CDR3. The rearrangement joins TRBV29-1 to TRBJ2-7; TRBD1 matches 12 bases. This CDR3 spans 13 amino acids. Germline CDR1 is SQVTM and CDR2 is ANQGSEA. Trimming removed 4 bases from V and 4 bases from J; junction bases left unmatched: 2. The CDR3 loop reads CSVVGQGAYEQYF. The CDR3 coding sequence is TGCAGCGTTGTGGGACAGGGGGCTTACGAGCAGTACTTC.

On this clone itself: This same CDR3 is encoded by further DNA sequences in the sample. This chain links TRBV9 with TRBJ1-1; D call uncertain. Germline CDR1 and CDR2: SGDLS and YYNGEE. The V end lost 0 bases, the J end lost 1 base, and 7 bases lay between the germline ends. The CDR3 extends over 14 amino acids. The CDR3 DNA reads as TGTGCCAGCAGCGTAGGAGGTCCGAACACTGAAGCTTTCTTT. Translation: CASSVGGPNTEAFF.

The chain is built from TRBV6-5 and TRBJ2-1; D not certain. Germline V gene sequence: CDR1 MNHEY, CDR2 SVGAGI. Trimming removed 7 bases from V and 0 bases from J, with 13 bases in between. There are 15 residues in the CDR3. In nucleotides, the CDR3 is TGTGCCAGCAATAGGGCTTCGGGCTCCTACAATGAGCAGTTCTTC. Translated: CASNRASGSYNEQFF.